This T cell receptor (beta chain) came from a study of T cells in Graves' hyperthyroidism and ophthalmopathy. Study-wide background: Peripheral blood was secured at the point of initial diagnosis, before any treatment. Study conclusions and caveats: The model forecast ophthalmopathy, anticipating it by a median about six months before onset.

TCR beta CDR3 regions were amplified from RNA. First-round RT-PCR of the TCR CDR3 relied on the HTBI primer set. One entry per CDR3 protein results from TCRdb running MiXCR on the multiplex PCR reads. The sample yields a few hundred thousand distinct CDR3 sequences, roughly 20% seen once. Lactation, pregnancy, other autoimmune disease or uncontrolled infection led to exclusion of patients. This clonotype showed up many times. Its target is unknown. This CDR3 has 13 amino acids. V gave up 7 bases and J gave up 6 bases; unmatched junction bases: 7. The clonotype originates from a man aged 18 to 30 with Graves' hyperthyroidism. Sequencing input: blood. The V gene is TRBV12-3 or TRBV12-4, the J gene TRBJ2-7; TRBD2 matches 9 bases. The CDR3: CASTLAGVSEQYF. CDR3 in DNA: TGTGCCAGCACCTTAGCGGGGGTGAGCGAGCAGTACTTC.